This TCR beta chain was found in a study of T cells after yellow fever vaccination. Remarks on this clonotype: The antigen is not known.

Germline V gene sequence: CDR1 DFQATT, CDR2 SNEGSKA (reference sequence). The CDR3 is 14 residues long. V was clipped by 3 bases and J by 4 bases, with 16 bases between them. Study outcomes and limitations: Post-booster repertoires again held most primary-vaccination clones (roughly 96% CD4, about 88% CD8).

TCRdb ran MiXCR on the 5' RACE reads and lists one entry per CDR3 protein. The data show around 320,000 distinct CDR3 sequences, with roughly 10% seen just once and about 3.3% held by the top ten. This sample comprised CD4+ T cells sorted from PBMCs, obtained 45 days after the yellow fever booster vaccination. This clonotype was obtained from a man younger than 30 who received the YFV17D yellow fever vaccine. The rearrangement uses TRBV20-1 and TRBJ2-7; perhaps TRBD1 as D (6 bases). The CDR3 protein is CSASGGQGLYEQYF. For the CDR3, the DNA is TGCAGTGCTAGTGGGGGCCAGGGCTTGTACGAGCAGTACTTC.